Given below is one TCR beta chain in context. Method: immunoSEQ multiplex PCR; TCRdb's copy keeps in-frame clones and lacks some. This table has a few hundred thousand clones, around 97% appearing once. The sample originates from a study of shared clonotypes between healthy human individuals. The CDR3 totals 17 residues. Germline values: CDR1 SGHTA, CDR2 FQGNSA. With 0 bases removed from V and 4 bases from J, the gap between germline ends came to 13 bases. This sequence joins TRBV7-2 and TRBJ2-6; D gene unclear. The sequencing input was naive CD4+ T cells sorted from blood. Subset given: CD45RA+ positively selected. The TCR sequence derives from a woman aged 30 to 39 in good health. The CDR3 spells CASSLALRVGGANVLTF. CDR3 sequence (DNA): TGTGCCAGCAGCTTAGCATTACGGGTGGGCGGGGCCAACGTCCTGACTTTC. The full variable domain, completed using reference TRBV7-2 and TRBJ2-6, is GAGVSQSPSNKVTEKGKDVELRCDPISGHTALYWYRQSLGQGLEFLIYFQGNSAPDKSGLPSDRFSAERTGGSVSTLTIQRTQQEDSAVYLCASSLALRVGGANVLTFGAGSRLTVL.